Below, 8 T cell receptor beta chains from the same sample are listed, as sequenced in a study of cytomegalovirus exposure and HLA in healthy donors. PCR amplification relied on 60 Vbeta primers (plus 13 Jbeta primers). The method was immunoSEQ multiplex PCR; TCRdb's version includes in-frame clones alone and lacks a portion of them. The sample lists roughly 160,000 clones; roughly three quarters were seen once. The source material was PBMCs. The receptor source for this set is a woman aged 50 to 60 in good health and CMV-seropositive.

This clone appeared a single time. The CDR3 loop is CASSWTTGYTQYF. The CDR3 nucleotides are TGTGCCAGTAGTTGGACCACAGGATATACGCAGTATTTT. The gene calls are TRBV19 and TRBJ2-3; tentatively, D is TRBD1 (5 bases). The V and J ends lost 5 bases and 7 bases respectively, with 13 bases between them. The CDR3 has 13 amino acids. Germline CDR1 LNHDA, CDR2 SQIVND (reference sequence).

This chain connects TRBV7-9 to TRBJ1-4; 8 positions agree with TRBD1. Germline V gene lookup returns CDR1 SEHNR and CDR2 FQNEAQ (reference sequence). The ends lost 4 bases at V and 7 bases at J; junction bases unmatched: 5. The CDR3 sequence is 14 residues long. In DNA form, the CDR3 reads TGTGCCAGCAGCTCTGGACAGGGATTTGAAAAACTGTTTTTT. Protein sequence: CASSSGQGFEKLFF.

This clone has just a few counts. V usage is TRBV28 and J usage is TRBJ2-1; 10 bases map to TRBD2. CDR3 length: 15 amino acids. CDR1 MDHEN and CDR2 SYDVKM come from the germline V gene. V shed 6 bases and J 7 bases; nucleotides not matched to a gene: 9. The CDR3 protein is CASSRRLAGLNEQFF. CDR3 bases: TGTGCCAGCAGCCGGCGACTAGCGGGCCTAAATGAGCAGTTCTTC.

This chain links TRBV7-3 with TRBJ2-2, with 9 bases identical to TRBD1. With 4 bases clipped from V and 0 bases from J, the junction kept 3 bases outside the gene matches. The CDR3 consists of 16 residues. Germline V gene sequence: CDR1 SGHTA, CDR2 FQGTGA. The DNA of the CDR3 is TGTGCCAGCAGCTCAACAGGGGGCGCGAACACCGGGGAGCTGTTTTTT. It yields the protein CASSSTGGANTGELFF.

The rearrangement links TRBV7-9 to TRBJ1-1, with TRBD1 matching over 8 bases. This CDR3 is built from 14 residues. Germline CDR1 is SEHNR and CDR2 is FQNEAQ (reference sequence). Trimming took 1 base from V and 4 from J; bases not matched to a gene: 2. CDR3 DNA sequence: TGTGCCAGCAGCTTAGGGGGGACAGGCACTGAAGCTTTCTTT. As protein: CASSLGGTGTEAFF.

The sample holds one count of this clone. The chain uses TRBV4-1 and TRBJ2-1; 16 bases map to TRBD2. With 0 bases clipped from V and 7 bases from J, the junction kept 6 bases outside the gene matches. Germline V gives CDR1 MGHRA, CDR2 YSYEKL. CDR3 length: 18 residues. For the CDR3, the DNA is TGCGCCAGCAGCCAAGAAAGGGGACTAGCGGGAGGGCCTAATGAGCAGTTCTTC. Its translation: CASSQERGLAGGPNEQFF.

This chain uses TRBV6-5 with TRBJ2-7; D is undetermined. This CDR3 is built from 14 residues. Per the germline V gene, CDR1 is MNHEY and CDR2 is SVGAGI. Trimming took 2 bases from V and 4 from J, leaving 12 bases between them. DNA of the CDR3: TGTGCCAGCAGTTACCGAACCGACACATACGAGCAGTACTTC. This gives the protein CASSYRTDTYEQYF.

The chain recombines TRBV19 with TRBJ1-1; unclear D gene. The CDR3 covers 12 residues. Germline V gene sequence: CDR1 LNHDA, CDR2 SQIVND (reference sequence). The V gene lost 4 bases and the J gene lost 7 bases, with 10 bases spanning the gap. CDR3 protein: CASSNLGNEAFF. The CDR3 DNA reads TGTGCCAGTAGTAACCTAGGAAATGAAGCTTTCTTT.